Sequencing of this T cell receptor (beta chain) was carried out in a study of blood T cell repertoires in COVID-19 (dated by TCRdb to 2020 to 2022). As for the study more broadly: Samples from collaborators originated in the United States, Italy and Spain and spanned both the acute and convalescent phases of COVID-19. The repertoires were made available in a free public database intended to serve as a resource for research on the immune response to SARS-CoV-2. The material from the prospective study consisted of cDNA or gDNA derived from T cells, B-cell-depleted T cells, or PBMCs. The sample metadata nearly always contained a de-identified subject ID, COVID-19 status, age in years and sex. Where available, HLA class I and class II types were taken from metadata supplied by the sample provider and were not determined by assay-based typing. The dataset comprised deeply sampled blood TCRbeta repertoires from subjects exposed to, actively infected with, or recovered from COVID-19. Samples came from the ongoing ImmuneRACE study (first 160 participants) plus 1,254 subjects from 6 global collaborators. Study-wide conclusions, independent of this receptor: The quantity of clinical and demographic metadata differed by source and by participant and was supplied without curation.

From its cysteine to its phenylalanine, the CDR3 spans 13 amino acids. Only CDR3 DNA remains: 39 bases, in frame from the first base. Sequences SNHLY (CDR1) and FYNNEI (CDR2) are obtained from the germline V gene. After removal of 4 bases from V and 5 bases from J, the junction retains 2 bases not matched to a gene. Concerning this clone: Its antigen is not yet known. Base quality data are lacking; no much larger clone is found one base away.

TCRbeta CDR3 regions were amplified from genomic DNA by means of the immunoSEQ Assay, a bias-controlled multiplex PCR. As for the original processing: The number of nucleated cells in each sample was estimated by amplification of reference gene primers within the assay. To quantify the absolute abundance of each unique TCRbeta CDR3 rearrangement, sequence reads were collapsed and filtered. For each sample, productive Simpson clonality was calculated by taking the square root of Simpson's diversity index across productive rearrangements. TCRdb mirrors the immuneACCESS table, restricted to in-frame sequences. Some clones are absent from its copies; in checked studies, under half trace to an unresolved V gene, and the reason for the others is unknown. The V and J calls and clone size come from that table; D and trimming were worked out from the DNA. This sample comprises roughly 80,000 clones, 91% of them detected only once. Over 1.5% of the sample is held by the ten biggest clonotypes.

The collaborating institutions used their own protocols to collect whole blood in K2EDTA tubes. For TCRbeta analysis, collaborators shipped samples in one of three forms: frozen whole blood, isolated PBMCs, or DNA extracted from either of those sample types. The chain was built from TRBV2 and TRBJ2-7; 10 of the junction bases match TRBD1. The source is a woman between 50 and 59 years old in a cohort sampled during active COVID-19. The material sequenced was peripheral blood. The CDR3 sequence is CASSVGTGDEQYF. In nucleotides, the sequence is TGTGCCAGCAGTGTGGGGACAGGGGACGAGCAGTACTTC.